The sequence of this T cell receptor (beta chain) was determined in a study of cytomegalovirus exposure and HLA in healthy donors. Comments on this clone: One end of the junction is discordant with germline, which a read error may explain.

PCR employed 60 Vbeta and 13 Jbeta primers. Clones were read by immunoSEQ multiplex PCR, and TCRdb kept only the in-frame ones, dropping some. The table includes 200,000 to 250,000 clones, over 60% detected once. This CDR3 is 12 amino acids long. Per the germline V gene, CDR1 is MGHRA and CDR2 is YSYEKL. The clonotype originates from a man aged 35-49 years in good health and CMV-seronegative. The gene calls are TRBV4-1 and TRBJ1-1; unclear D gene. The sequenced sample was PBMCs. The DNA for the CDR3 is TGCGCCAGCAGCCACAGGAACTCTGAAGCTTTCTTT. Translation: CASSHRNSEAFF.